This TCR beta chain was documented in a study of T cell responses to AZD1222 COVID-19 vaccine. Clones were sequenced by immunoSEQ multiplex PCR, and TCRdb holds only the in-frame ones, with some missing. The sample carries 99,000 or so clones, over 80% recorded once. V gave up 2 bases and J gave up 2 bases, with 10 bases separating them. CDR1 and CDR2 from the germline V gene are SGHTA and FQGNSA. The CDR3 contains 14 residues. Study-level points and caveats: Reports indicate that nearly half of spike-specific TCRs are directed at unmutated variant regions. With dominance at 160-218 and 743-854, vaccine-associated CD4 TCRs spanned spike. White British ancestry dominated among donors, who included more females, and clonal diversity was possibly underestimated.

About this clone: Its antigen remains unidentified.

The V and J genes are TRBV7-2 and TRBJ2-7; no clear D gene. The sequence was collected from an adult in good health. Sequencing was performed on peripheral blood, taken on day 0 of AZD1222 vaccination. The CDR3 loop reads CASSLSDGPYEQYF. The CDR3 bases are TGTGCCAGCAGCTTATCGGACGGGCCCTACGAGCAGTACTTC.